This T cell receptor beta chain appears in the sequencing data of a study of breast tumors, draining lymph nodes, adjacent tissues. Findings of the study overall: Data fit most tumor T cells coming from lymph node, expanding in tumor. Compared with lymph nodes, tumors were less diverse; compared with nontumor tissue, more. Luminal-like breast cancer showed significantly greater tumor-nontumor repertoire similarity than basal-like breast cancer did.

Samples came from axillary lymph nodes draining the breast cancer. This clonotype was observed a single time. Its antigen is still unknown. The junction departs from germline at one end; a sequencing error may be responsible. The CDR3 covers 16 residues. CDR1 and CDR2 (germline): KGHSH, LQKENI. From the multiplex PCR reads, TCRdb called clonotypes with MiXCR, one entry per CDR3 protein. The data contain over 130,000 distinct CDR3 sequences, approximately 32% of them singletons. The receptor's source is a female donor with breast cancer. Some clones in this sample may be carry-over from other donors' samples. The rearrangement links TRBV18 to TRBJ1-5; D is uncertain. Sequenced: axillary lymph node tissue. CDR3 in DNA: TGTGCCAGCTCACCACCTCCCGGGTTCAGCAAACAGCCCCAGCATTTT. As protein: CASSPPPGFSKQPQHF.